The 31 T cell receptor beta chains listed next were all sequenced from one sample in a study of cytomegalovirus exposure and HLA in healthy donors. Amplification used 60 Vbeta primers and 13 Jbeta primers. Using immunoSEQ multiplex PCR, the repertoire was profiled, and TCRdb retains in-frame clones only, with some absent. This table holds under 130,000 clones, 65% to 90% found once. Sequenced sample: PBMCs. These receptors were obtained from a man aged 25-40 years in good health and CMV-seropositive.

This chain links TRBV5-1 with TRBJ2-3, with TRBD2 matching over 7 bases. The CDR3 totals 16 residues. Germline-derived CDR1 and CDR2 are SGHRS and YFSETQ. V was clipped by 0 bases and J by 0 bases; unmatched bases: 4. CDR3: CASSLDLAASTDTQYF. CDR3 bases: TGCGCCAGCAGCTTGGACCTAGCGGCGAGCACAGATACGCAGTATTTT.

The table lists this clone with a few counts. The rearrangement links TRBV9 to TRBJ1-1, with D tentatively TRBD1 (5 bases). This CDR3 region has 13 residues. Trimming cost V 0 bases and J 4 bases, with 7 bases left between them. Per the germline V gene, CDR1 is SGDLS and CDR2 is YYNGEE. The CDR3: CASSVGRVTEAFF. The CDR3 coding sequence is TGTGCCAGCAGCGTAGGCAGGGTCACTGAAGCTTTCTTT. Filled out from reference TRBV9 and TRBJ1-1, the complete variable domain reads DSGVTQTPKHLITATGQRVTLRCSPRSGDLSVYWYQQSLDQGLQFLIQYYNGEERAKGNILERFSAQQFPDLHSELNLSSLELGDSALYFCASSVGRVTEAFFGQGTRLTVV.

The rearrangement uses TRBV29-1 and TRBJ1-1; a possible D gene is TRBD1 (5 bases). The CDR3 consists of 14 residues. CDR1 SQVTM and CDR2 ANQGSEA come from the germline V gene. The V and J ends lost 6 bases and 0 bases respectively, with 14 bases between them. CDR3 nucleotides: TGCAGCGTAGGGGCCGGATCCCTGAACACTGAAGCTTTCTTT. Translating it yields CSVGAGSLNTEAFF.

As DNA, the CDR3 is TGTGCCAGCAGGAGCCAGACAGGGCTGTATTCACCCCTCCACTTT. Protein: CASRSQTGLYSPLHF. The chain employs TRBV2 and TRBJ1-6, with 7 positions matching TRBD1. CDR3 length: 15 residues. V lost 6 bases and J lost 8; bases outside the gene matches: 10. CDR1 is SNHLY and CDR2 is FYNNEI in the germline V gene.

The chain recombines TRBV15 with TRBJ2-7; D not certain. CDR3 length equals 13 residues. Trimming stripped 8 bases from V and 5 bases from J, with 16 bases between. Germline V gene data show CDR1 as LNHNV and CDR2 as YYDKDF (reference sequence). CDR3 in amino acids: CATSRNFLDEQYF. CDR3 coding DNA: TGTGCCACCTCGCGCAACTTCCTCGACGAGCAGTACTTC.

The chain carries TRBV11-2 and TRBJ2-7; possibly TRBD1 for D (5 bases). The V end was cut by 1 base, the J end by 6 bases, with 13 bases between. From germline, CDR1 is SGHAT and CDR2 FQNNGV. There are 14 residues in the CDR3. The CDR3 nucleotides read TGTGCCAGCAGCTTAGCCCAGGGAAGGGGCGAGCAGTACTTC. Translating gives CASSLAQGRGEQYF. Filled out from reference TRBV11-2 and TRBJ2-7, the complete variable domain reads EAGVAQSPRYKIIEKRQSVAFWCNPISGHATLYWYQQILGQGPKLLIQFQNNGVVDDSQLPKDRFSAERLKGVDSTLKIQPAKLEDSAVYLCASSLAQGRGEQYFGPGTRLTVT.

The chain links TRBV6-1 to TRBJ2-1; D call uncertain. The CDR3 is 15 amino acids. Germline lookup yields CDR1 MNHNS and CDR2 SASEGT. The V end lost 7 bases, the J end lost 2 bases, and 15 bases lay between the germline ends. The CDR3 region has the DNA TGTGCCAGCACCCTGGGCCAGGTCCCCTACAATGAGCAGTTCTTC. Protein: CASTLGQVPYNEQFF.

This chain uses TRBV4-3 with TRBJ2-5, with a possible D match to TRBD2 (7 bases). From germline, CDR1 is LGHNA and CDR2 YSLEER. V lost 1 base to trimming and J lost 4 bases, with 19 bases between them. The CDR3 consists of 17 residues. Here the CDR3 reads CASSQGMGWGGVETQYF. The CDR3 bases are TGCGCCAGCAGCCAAGGGATGGGGTGGGGGGGCGTAGAGACCCAGTACTTC.

The chain combines TRBV6-5 with TRBJ2-2, with D possibly matching TRBD2 (6 bases). Germline values: CDR1 MNHEY, CDR2 SVGAGI. The V gene lost 5 bases and the J gene lost 1 base, with 8 bases spanning the gap. The CDR3 totals 14 residues. The CDR3 region has the DNA TGTGCCAGCAGTGCCGGGAGGAACACCGGGGAGCTGTTTTTT. Amino acids: CASSAGRNTGELFF.

The V and J genes are TRBV28 and TRBJ2-7, with 8 nucleotides matching TRBD2. Germline CDR1 is MDHEN and CDR2 is SYDVKM. V lost 3 bases and J lost 0; bases outside the gene matches: 13. The CDR3 consists of 18 residues. The chain's CDR3 is CASSFGEAGAPSSYEQYF. The CDR3 bases are TGTGCCAGCAGTTTTGGGGAAGCGGGGGCCCCTAGCTCCTACGAGCAGTACTTC.

The chain recombines TRBV5-1 with TRBJ2-1, with TRBD2 matching over 11 bases. CDR1 SGHRS and CDR2 YFSETQ come from the germline V gene. Losses at the gene ends were 4 bases for V and 1 base for J; bases not matched to a gene: 7. The CDR3 sequence is 17 residues long. The CDR3 protein is CASSPRLAGNSYNEQFF. The DNA for the CDR3 is TGCGCCAGCAGCCCACGACTAGCGGGGAATTCCTACAATGAGCAGTTCTTC.

V and J are TRBV5-1 and TRBJ1-3; the D gene is possibly TRBD1 (6 bases). Trimming removed 4 bases at V and 0 bases at J, with 14 bases between. The length of the CDR3 is 16 residues. Looked up from germline, CDR1 is SGHRS and CDR2 is YFSETQ. In nucleotides, the CDR3 is TGCGCCAGCAGCCCCGGGACACCCAACTCTGGAAACACCATATATTTT. This codes for CASSPGTPNSGNTIYF.

The V gene is TRBV12-5, the J gene TRBJ1-3; 9 bases fit TRBD1. V was pared by 8 bases and J by 9 bases, with 8 bases of the junction left unmatched. The CDR3 spans 13 residues. Per the germline V gene, CDR1 is LGHNT and CDR2 is FRNRAP. CDR3 in amino acids: CASSGQGAFTIYF. CDR3 DNA: TGTGCTAGTTCGGGACAGGGTGCATTCACCATATATTTT.

CDR3 DNA: TGTGCCAGCATTCAAACAGGGGGTAGTGGCTACACCTTC. It codes for CASIQTGGSGYTF. The chain uses TRBV6-5 and TRBJ1-2; 8 nucleotides line up with TRBD1. Trimming took 7 bases from V and 7 from J; bases not matched to a gene: 8. The CDR3 contains 13 residues. Per germline, CDR1 MNHEY and CDR2 SVGAGI.

The chain carries TRBV29-1 and TRBJ2-5, with D possibly TRBD2 on 7 matching bases. Germline V lookup: CDR1 SQVTM, CDR2 ANQGSEA. This CDR3 is 18 amino acids long. V was clipped by 4 bases and J by 5 bases, with 29 bases between them. CDR3 region: CSVASRVGGGPSSETQYF. CDR3 sequence (DNA): TGCAGCGTTGCGAGTAGGGTGGGGGGGGGCCCCTCTTCGGAGACCCAGTACTTC.

V and J are TRBV2 and TRBJ2-1; 9 bases are a match to TRBD1. Germline V gene sequence: CDR1 SNHLY, CDR2 FYNNEI. The CDR3 spans 15 residues. Trimming cost V 3 bases and J 5 bases; bases outside gene matches: 5. CDR3 coding DNA: TGTGCCAGCAGTGACTGGAGACAGGGGGACAATGAGCAGTTCTTC. Translated, it gives CASSDWRQGDNEQFF.

The chain employs TRBV2 and TRBJ1-2, with TRBD1 identical over 7 bases. The junction had 7 bases not matched to a gene; V was cut back by 5 bases and J by 4 bases. The CDR3 spans 14 residues. Germline assignment: CDR1 SNHLY and CDR2 FYNNEI. The CDR3 DNA reads TGTGCCAGCAGTTATGACAGGGCGCTCTATGGCTACACCTTC. This sequence encodes CASSYDRALYGYTF.

This rearrangement joins TRBV5-4 to TRBJ2-3; TRBD1 is a possible D gene (5 bases). Germline CDR1 is SGHNT and CDR2 is YYREEE (reference sequence). CDR3 size: 14 residues. The V end was cut by 0 bases, the J end by 6 bases, with 11 bases between. CDR3 sequence reads: CASSLGLQADTQYF. The DNA for the CDR3 is TGTGCCAGCAGCTTGGGCCTACAGGCGGATACGCAGTATTTT.

The chain joins TRBV30 to TRBJ2-1; 10 nucleotides line up with TRBD1. Germline lookup yields CDR1 GTSNPN and CDR2 SVGIG (reference sequence). CDR3 length: 15 amino acids. With V trimmed by 0 bases and J by 2 bases, 1 base remained unmatched. The CDR3 bases are TGTGCCTGGAGTGTAGACAGGGGGCCCTACAATGAGCAGTTCTTC. This encodes CAWSVDRGPYNEQFF.

This clone came up a few times. The V call is TRBV2, the J call TRBJ2-5, with 10 nucleotides matching TRBD2. The CDR3 totals 15 residues. CDR1 is SNHLY, CDR2 FYNNEI, per germline. The V gene end was trimmed by 4 bases and the J gene end by 8 bases; junction bases not matched to a gene: 10. Written as DNA, the CDR3 is TGTGCCAGCAGTGCGCGAGCGGGGGGGCCTACCACCCAGTACTTC. Its translation: CASSARAGGPTTQYF.

The chain uses TRBV15 and TRBJ2-1; TRBD1 aligns across 7 bases. CDR1 and CDR2 (germline): LNHNV, YYDKDF (reference sequence). J lost 10 bases, V lost 4 bases, and 10 bases had no gene match. The CDR3 is made up of 14 amino acids. CDR3 sequence (DNA): TGTGCCACCAGCATAGGACAGGAAAAAAAGGAGCAGTTCTTC. Translation gives CATSIGQEKKEQFF.

This clone has a single count. The rearrangement joins TRBV4-2 to TRBJ2-7; a weak D match, TRBD1 (6 bases). V was cut by 2 bases and J by 6 bases, with 17 bases left in between. CDR1 is LGHNA, CDR2 YNFKEQ, per germline. The CDR3 spans 15 residues. CDR3 amino acids: CASSQSSGHLSEQYF. The CDR3 nucleotides read TGTGCCAGCAGCCAATCATCGGGACACCTCTCCGAGCAGTACTTC.

The chain employs TRBV2 and TRBJ1-1, with D possibly being TRBD1 (6 bases). CDR1 and CDR2 (germline): SNHLY, FYNNEI. V was clipped by 10 bases and J by 3 bases, with 21 bases between them. The CDR3 totals 15 residues. The CDR3 DNA follows: TGTGCCAACACGAAGGCACAGGGAGGGGACACTGAAGCTTTCTTT. It encodes CANTKAQGGDTEAFF.

The chain carries TRBV7-3 and TRBJ2-7; D is unresolved. Germline V CDR1 and CDR2: SGHTA, FQGTGA. V lost 3 bases and J 1 base, leaving 7 bases between the germline ends. This CDR3 is built from 13 residues. CDR3 amino acids: CASSLYTSYEQYF. For the CDR3, the DNA is TGTGCCAGCAGCTTGTACACATCCTACGAGCAGTACTTC.

The chain joins TRBV4-2 to TRBJ1-1; D uncertain. Germline CDR1 reads LGHNA; CDR2 reads YNFKEQ. Between the trimmed V and J ends, which lost 0 bases and 4 bases, there was a span of 9 bases. This CDR3 has 14 amino acids. The CDR3 reads CASSQEPVLTEAFF. The CDR3 nucleotides are TGTGCCAGCAGCCAAGAGCCGGTTCTCACTGAAGCTTTCTTT.

The chain carries TRBV5-4 and TRBJ2-3; the match to TRBD2 covers 8 bases. Germline V gene data show CDR1 as SGHNT and CDR2 as YYREEE (reference sequence). The J segment lost 2 bases and the V segment lost 5 bases, leaving 7 bases of the junction unmatched. This CDR3 contains 15 residues. DNA of the CDR3: TGTGCCAGCAGATCCTTAGCGGGGTACACAGATACGCAGTATTTT. It translates to CASRSLAGYTDTQYF.

The chain has TRBV2 and TRBJ2-5; TRBD1 aligns across 8 bases. V was clipped by 8 bases and J by 2 bases; unmatched bases: 7. CDR3 length equals 14 residues. Per the germline V gene, CDR1 is SNHLY and CDR2 is FYNNEI. CDR3 amino acids: CASLDGTGQETQYF. CDR3 DNA: TGTGCCAGCCTAGACGGGACAGGTCAAGAGACCCAGTACTTC.

The chain carries TRBV7-9 and TRBJ1-1, with D perhaps matching TRBD1 (5 bases). Trimming took 4 bases from V and 4 from J, leaving 19 bases between them. This CDR3 contains 16 residues. CDR1 and CDR2 (germline): SEHNR, FQNEAQ (reference sequence). The CDR3 sequence is CASSWGGTGGSTEAFF. CDR3 in DNA: TGTGCCAGCAGCTGGGGGGGTACAGGAGGAAGCACTGAAGCTTTCTTT.

V usage is TRBV10-1 and J usage is TRBJ1-4; D gene uncertain. This CDR3 is built from 14 residues. V lost 3 bases and J lost 0, with 5 bases in between. CDR1 is WNHNN and CDR2 is SYGVQD in the germline V gene (reference sequence). CDR3 sequence (DNA): TGCGCCAGCAGTGACTCAGCAACTAATGAAAAACTGTTTTTT. Translated, it gives CASSDSATNEKLFF.

The chain links TRBV19 to TRBJ1-1, with 7 bases identical to TRBD1. The length of the CDR3 is 13 residues. The V segment lost 7 bases and the J segment 4 bases; nucleotides outside the gene matches: 6. Germline CDR1 and CDR2: LNHDA and SQIVND (reference sequence). The DNA of the CDR3 is TGTGCCAGTACCTATTACAGGGGCACTGAAGCTTTCTTT. Its translation: CASTYYRGTEAFF.

The gene calls are TRBV7-2 and TRBJ1-5; 7 bases agree with TRBD1. V was pared by 4 bases and J by 3 bases, with 3 bases of the junction left unmatched. Germline CDR1 and CDR2: SGHTA and FQGNSA. The CDR3 has 14 amino acids. In nucleotides, the CDR3 is TGTGCCAGCAGCTGGGGGACAGACAATCAGCCCCAGCATTTT. Its translation is CASSWGTDNQPQHF.